The T cell receptor (beta chain) under discussion was sequenced for a study of shared clonotypes between healthy human individuals. CD45RO-negative CD8 cells positively selected for CCR7 made up the naive population, which excluded terminally differentiated effector memory CD45RA+ cells. Every donor was a Caucasian adult from Nashville, Tennessee. There are 14 residues in the CDR3. Germline V gene lookup returns CDR1 PRHDT and CDR2 FYEKMQ (reference sequence). The V end lost 2 bases, the J end lost 3 bases, and 8 bases lay between the germline ends. In the source study's methods: Filtering differed because ImmunoSEQ produced junction-only sequences that carried no quality scores. Only in-frame clones appear in the TCRdb table, and some are missing; sequencing was by immunoSEQ multiplex PCR. V, J and clone size derive from that table, while D and trimming were established from the DNA sequence. The sample comprises 1.5 million to 2.5 million clones, approximately 94% of which are singletons, and 0.9% to 1.5% rests with the top ten.

This TCR was sampled from a man younger than 35 in good health. The V and J genes are TRBV13 and TRBJ2-1; D possibly matches TRBD1 or TRBD2 (6 bases each). Sequencing was performed on naive CD8+ T cells sorted from blood. CDR3 protein: CASSLRGVYNEQFF. For the CDR3, the DNA is TGTGCCAGCAGCTTAAGGGGGGTCTACAATGAGCAGTTCTTC.